The TCR beta chain described here comes from a study of T cell repertoires in cytomegalovirus infection. Study background: Through public TCR beta signatures, both CMV infection and matching HLA type were indicated.

Of note for this clonotype: The antigen remains unidentified.

One entry per CDR3 protein results from TCRdb running MiXCR on the reads. The table lists more than 250,000 distinct CDR3 sequences, 20% to 25% of them singletons. The study's findings and limits: There were HLA-C-restricted CMV-specific TCR beta clonotypes dominating the ex vivo response.

Germline CDR1 LNHDA, CDR2 SQIVND (reference sequence). The CDR3 sequence is 14 residues long. The germline V and J ends were trimmed by 9 bases and 3 bases, with 14 bases remaining between them. V and J are TRBV19 and TRBJ2-2, with a tentative D call TRBD2 (5 bases). The source was cultured PBMCs, collected from culture after CMV antigen stimulation. The sequence was obtained from a human donor in good health (CMV status not recorded). Some clones in this sample may be carry-over from other donors' samples. CDR3 residues: CASNGDVYTGELFF. CDR3 bases: TGTGCCAGCAACGGGGATGTATACACCGGGGAGCTGTTTTTT.